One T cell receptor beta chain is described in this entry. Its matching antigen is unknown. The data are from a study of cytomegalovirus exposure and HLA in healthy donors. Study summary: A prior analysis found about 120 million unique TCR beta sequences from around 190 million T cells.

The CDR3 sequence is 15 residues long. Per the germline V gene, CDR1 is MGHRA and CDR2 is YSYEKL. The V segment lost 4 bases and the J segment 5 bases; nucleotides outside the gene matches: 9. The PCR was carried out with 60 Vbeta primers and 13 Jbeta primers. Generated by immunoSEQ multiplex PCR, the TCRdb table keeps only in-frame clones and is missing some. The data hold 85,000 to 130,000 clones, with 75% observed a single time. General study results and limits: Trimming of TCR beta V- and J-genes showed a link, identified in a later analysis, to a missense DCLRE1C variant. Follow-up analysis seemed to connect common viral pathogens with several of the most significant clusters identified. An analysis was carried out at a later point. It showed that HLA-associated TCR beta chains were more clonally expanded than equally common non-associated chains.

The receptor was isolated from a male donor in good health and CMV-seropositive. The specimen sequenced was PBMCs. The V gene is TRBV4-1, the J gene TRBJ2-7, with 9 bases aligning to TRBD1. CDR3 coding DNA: TGCGCCAGCAGCCGAAGGGGACAGGGCGTACACGAGCAGTACTTC. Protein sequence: CASSRRGQGVHEQYF.